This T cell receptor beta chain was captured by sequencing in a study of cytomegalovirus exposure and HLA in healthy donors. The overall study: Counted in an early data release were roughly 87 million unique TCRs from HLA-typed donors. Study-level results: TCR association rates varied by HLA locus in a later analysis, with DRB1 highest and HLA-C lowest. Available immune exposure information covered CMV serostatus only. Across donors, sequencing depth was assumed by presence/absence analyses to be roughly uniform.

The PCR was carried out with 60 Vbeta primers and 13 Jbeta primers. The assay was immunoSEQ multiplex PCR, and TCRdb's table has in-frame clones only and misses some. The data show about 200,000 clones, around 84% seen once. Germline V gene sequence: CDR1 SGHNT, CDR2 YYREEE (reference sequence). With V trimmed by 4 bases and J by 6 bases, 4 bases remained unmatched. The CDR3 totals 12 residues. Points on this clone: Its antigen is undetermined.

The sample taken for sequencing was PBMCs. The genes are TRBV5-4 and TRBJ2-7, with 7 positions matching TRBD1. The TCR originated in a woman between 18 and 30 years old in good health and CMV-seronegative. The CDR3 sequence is CASSRDSGEQYF. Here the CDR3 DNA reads TGTGCCAGCAGCCGGGACAGTGGCGAGCAGTACTTC.